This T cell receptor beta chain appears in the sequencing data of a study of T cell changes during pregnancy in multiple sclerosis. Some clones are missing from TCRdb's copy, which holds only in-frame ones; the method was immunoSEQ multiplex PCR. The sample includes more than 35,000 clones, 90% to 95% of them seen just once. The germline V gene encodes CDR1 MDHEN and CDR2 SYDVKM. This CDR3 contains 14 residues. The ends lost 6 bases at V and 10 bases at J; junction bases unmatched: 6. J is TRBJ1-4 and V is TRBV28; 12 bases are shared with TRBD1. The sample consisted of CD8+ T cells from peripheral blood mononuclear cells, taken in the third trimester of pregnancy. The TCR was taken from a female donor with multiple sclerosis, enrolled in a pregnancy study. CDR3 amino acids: CASSSGTGGGKLFF. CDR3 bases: TGTGCCAGCAGCAGCGGGACAGGGGGCGGAAAACTGTTTTTT.